This passage covers 13 T cell receptor beta chains from one sample sequenced in a study of blood T cell repertoires in COVID-19. TCRdb's table, derived via immunoSEQ multiplex PCR, lists solely in-frame clones and lacks some. The profile shows 53,000 or so clones, 60% to 80% of them singletons. The sample comprised peripheral blood. These TCRs come from a man aged 65-85 years with active or convalescent COVID-19.

V and J are TRBV11-2 and TRBJ1-1, with D tentatively TRBD1 (6 bases). The V gene's germline CDR1 is SGHAT and CDR2 FQNNGV. This CDR3 has 13 amino acids. V shed 5 bases and J shed 1 base, with 8 bases lying between them. The CDR3: CASSQQGNTEAFF. CDR3 in DNA: TGTGCCAGCAGCCAACAGGGGAACACTGAAGCTTTCTTT. Looking up the rest from reference TRBV11-2 and TRBJ1-1 gives the full variable domain: EAGVAQSPRYKIIEKRQSVAFWCNPISGHATLYWYQQILGQGPKLLIQFQNNGVVDDSQLPKDRFSAERLKGVDSTLKIQPAKLEDSAVYLCASSQQGNTEAFFGQGTRLTVV.

The chain joins TRBV4-1 to TRBJ1-5, with 8 bases aligning to TRBD1. J was trimmed by 7 bases and V by 4 bases; bases with no gene match: 12. In germline, CDR1 is MGHRA, CDR2 YSYEKL. This CDR3 region has 16 residues. DNA of the CDR3: TGCGCCAGCAGCCCACTATGGACAGGGAGAGGCCAGCCCCAGCATTTT. It codes for CASSPLWTGRGQPQHF.

This chain connects TRBV6-5 to TRBJ2-3; D is uncertain. Germline V CDR1 and CDR2: MNHEY, SVGAGI. V lost 8 bases and J lost 2, with 11 bases in between. The CDR3 contains 13 residues. The CDR3 bases are TGTGCCAGCCTCCGACATTCCACAGATACGCAGTATTTT. Amino acids: CASLRHSTDTQYF.

V gene TRBV4-3 combines with J gene TRBJ1-2; D perhaps matches TRBD1 (5 bases). Trimming removed 0 bases at V and 8 bases at J, with 13 bases between. The CDR3 is 14 residues long. Germline V lookup: CDR1 LGHNA, CDR2 YSLEER. CDR3 nucleotide sequence: TGCGCCAGCAGCCAAGAAACCAGGGCTAGGGGCTACACCTTC. Translating it yields CASSQETRARGYTF.

The chain combines TRBV5-6 with TRBJ2-7; 8 bases align to TRBD1. Per the germline V gene, CDR1 is SGHDT and CDR2 is YYEEEE. J lost 5 bases, V lost 1 base, and 8 bases had no gene match. This CDR3 comprises 15 residues. The CDR3 protein is CASSLLGQGRNEQYF. DNA of the CDR3: TGTGCCAGCAGCTTGCTCGGACAGGGCCGGAACGAGCAGTACTTC.

The DNA of the CDR3 is TGTGCCAGCAGCTTAGGGACAGGGTCAGAGCAGTACTTC. It specifies CASSLGTGSEQYF. The V gene is TRBV5-4, the J gene TRBJ2-7; 9 bases match TRBD1. Germline CDR1 reads SGHNT; CDR2 reads YYREEE (reference sequence). V was pared by 2 bases and J by 7 bases, with 4 bases of the junction left unmatched. The CDR3 has 13 residues.

This clone has a handful of counts. J is TRBJ1-1 and V is TRBV19, with TRBD1 matching over 8 bases. This CDR3 region has 15 residues. V lost 6 bases to trimming and J lost 0 bases; unmatched junction nucleotides: 6. Looked up from germline, CDR1 is LNHDA and CDR2 is SQIVND (reference sequence). CDR3 DNA: TGTGCCAGTAGCGACCGGGACAGGATGAACACTGAAGCTTTCTTT. Its protein product is CASSDRDRMNTEAFF.

This clone was recorded once. The CDR3 region has the DNA TGTGCCAGTACCCCAGGGTCCCCGGGCACTGAAGCTTTCTTT. Translating it yields CASTPGSPGTEAFF. The chain carries TRBV19 and TRBJ1-1, with TRBD1 as a possible D gene (5 bases). The V end lost 7 bases, the J end lost 4 bases, and 16 bases lay between the germline ends. CDR1 and CDR2 (germline): LNHDA, SQIVND (reference sequence). CDR3 length equals 14 residues.

The rearrangement links TRBV6-2 or TRBV6-3 to TRBJ1-5; TRBD1 matches 7 bases. Germline assignment: CDR1 MNHEY and CDR2 SVGEGT. Trimming removed 0 bases from V and 4 bases from J; junction bases left unmatched: 9. The CDR3 runs to 17 residues. Here the CDR3 DNA reads TGTGCCAGCAGTTACTCCGGGCCAGACAGGGAGAATCAGCCCCAGCATTTT. It encodes CASSYSGPDRENQPQHF.

Only one count was recorded for this clone. The V gene is TRBV6-5, the J gene TRBJ1-1; D is uncertain. There are 13 residues in the CDR3. Germline CDR1 and CDR2: MNHEY and SVGAGI. Trimming removed 5 bases from V and 3 bases from J, with 10 bases in between. As DNA, the CDR3 is TGTGCCAGCAGTAGATACCGGGACACTGAAGCTTTCTTT. Its translation: CASSRYRDTEAFF.

This rearrangement joins TRBV6-5 to TRBJ2-7; possibly TRBD1 for D (6 bases). CDR3 length equals 14 residues. Trimming took off 6 bases at V and 3 bases at J, with 15 bases between the two ends. Germline CDR1 is MNHEY and CDR2 is SVGAGI. CDR3: CASRYGQFGYEQYF. The DNA of the CDR3 is TGTGCCAGCAGGTACGGACAGTTTGGCTACGAGCAGTACTTC.

This rearrangement joins TRBV6-6 to TRBJ2-1, with 9 positions matching TRBD2. Trimming removed 7 bases from V and 10 bases from J; junction bases left unmatched: 11. Germline CDR1 reads MNHNY; CDR2 reads SVGAGI (reference sequence). This CDR3 has 14 residues. As DNA, the CDR3 is TGTGCCAGCAACGAGGGACTAGCCAAGGGAGAGCAGTTCTTC. As protein: CASNEGLAKGEQFF.

The chain couples TRBV5-1 to TRBJ1-3; weak D call: TRBD1 (5 bases). V was clipped by 0 bases and J by 1 base, with 14 bases between them. Germline loops: CDR1 SGHRS, CDR2 YFSETQ. The CDR3 length is 17 residues. For the CDR3, the DNA is TGCGCCAGCAGCTTGGCCATAAGAGGACAATCTGGAAACACCATATATTTT. Translating it yields CASSLAIRGQSGNTIYF.